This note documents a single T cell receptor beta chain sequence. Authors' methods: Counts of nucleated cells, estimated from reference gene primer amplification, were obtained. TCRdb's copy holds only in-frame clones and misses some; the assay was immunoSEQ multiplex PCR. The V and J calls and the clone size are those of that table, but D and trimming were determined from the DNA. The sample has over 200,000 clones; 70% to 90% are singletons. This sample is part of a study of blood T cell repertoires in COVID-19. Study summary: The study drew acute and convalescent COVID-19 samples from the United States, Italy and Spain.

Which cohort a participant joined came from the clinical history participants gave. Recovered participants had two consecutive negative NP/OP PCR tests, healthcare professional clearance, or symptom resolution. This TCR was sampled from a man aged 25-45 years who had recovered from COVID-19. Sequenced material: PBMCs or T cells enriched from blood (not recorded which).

For the CDR3, the DNA is TGCGCCAGCAGCCCGAGACAGGCTAACTATGGCTACACCTTC. Protein sequence: CASSPRQANYGYTF. The chain employs TRBV4-3 and TRBJ1-2, with D perhaps TRBD1 (6 bases). Per germline, CDR1 LGHNA and CDR2 YSLEER. CDR3 length: 14 residues. V was trimmed by 4 bases and J by 0 bases, leaving 9 bases between them.